This T cell receptor beta chain was captured in a study of cytomegalovirus exposure and HLA in healthy donors. Amplification used 60 Vbeta primers and 13 Jbeta primers. Generated by immunoSEQ multiplex PCR, the TCRdb table keeps only in-frame clones and is missing some. The data show 75,000 to 95,000 clones, with approximately 70% seen just once and approximately 2.9% held by the top ten. This CDR3 has 14 residues. CDR1 and CDR2 from the germline V gene are LGHNA and YSLEER. With V trimmed by 4 bases and J by 8 bases, 8 bases remained unmatched. The sequenced sample consisted of PBMCs. The chain links TRBV4-3 to TRBJ1-3; TRBD1 matches 7 bases. The TCR originated in a man between 45 and 60 years old in good health and CMV-seronegative. The CDR3 nucleotides read TGCGCCAGCAGCCTCGAGGGGGCCTGGGACACCATATATTTT. Amino acid sequence: CASSLEGAWDTIYF.